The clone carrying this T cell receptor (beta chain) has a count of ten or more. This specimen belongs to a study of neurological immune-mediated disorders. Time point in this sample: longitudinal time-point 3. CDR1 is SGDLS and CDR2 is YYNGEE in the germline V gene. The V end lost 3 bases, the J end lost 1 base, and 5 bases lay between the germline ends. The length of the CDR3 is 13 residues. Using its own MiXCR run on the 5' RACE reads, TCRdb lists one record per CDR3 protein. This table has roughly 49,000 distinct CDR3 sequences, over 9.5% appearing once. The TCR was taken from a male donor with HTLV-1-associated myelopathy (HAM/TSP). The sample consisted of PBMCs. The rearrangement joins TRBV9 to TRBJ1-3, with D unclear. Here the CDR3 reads CASSEGSGNTIYF. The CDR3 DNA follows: TGTGCCAGCAGCGAGGGTTCTGGAAACACCATATATTTT.